This TCR beta chain emerged from a study of T cell repertoires in cytomegalovirus infection. Each CDR3 protein gets one entry after TCRdb re-called the reads with MiXCR. The data show over 250,000 distinct CDR3 sequences, around 20% seen once. Germline CDR1 is KGHDR and CDR2 is SFDVKD. The CDR3 length is 15 residues. V was shortened by 4 bases and J by 7 bases, with 16 bases between the two germline ends. On this clonotype: The antigen is not known.

The source was cultured PBMCs, collected from culture after CMV antigen stimulation. This chain uses TRBV24-1 with TRBJ2-1; D may match TRBD1 or TRBD2 (6 bases each). The receptor was isolated from a human donor in good health (CMV status not recorded). Some clones in this sample may be carry-over from other donors' samples. The CDR3 DNA reads as TGTGCCACCAGTGAGTTCCCGGGGGCCTTGAATGAGCAGTTCTTC. Protein sequence: CATSEFPGALNEQFF.